The next 21 T cell receptor beta chains were all read from a single sample in a study of post-analysis software for immune sequencing data. Study-wide results and limits: Patients showed TRBV5-6, TRBV5-1 and TRBV20-1 among a few TRBV segments more frequent than in controls.

For these TCRs, the target antigens are not known. Prepared libraries of TCR beta cDNA carried unique molecular identifiers. TCRdb re-called the PCR reads through MiXCR, storing one row per CDR3 protein. Counted here are fewer than 850,000 distinct CDR3 sequences, about half occurring once; the ten biggest clones make up 4.9%. Sequencing was performed on blood. Receptors were obtained from a girl under 18 with multiple sclerosis.

The V and J genes are TRBV20-1 and TRBJ2-1, with 8 bases matching TRBD2. The V segment lost 0 bases and the J segment 7 bases; nucleotides outside the gene matches: 8. Germline V gene data show CDR1 as DFQATT and CDR2 as SNEGSKA (reference sequence). The CDR3 is 15 residues long. This chain's CDR3 is CSARDPGGPQNEQFF. CDR3 nucleotide sequence: TGCAGTGCTAGAGATCCGGGAGGGCCGCAGAATGAGCAGTTCTTC.

The chain employs TRBV6-6 and TRBJ2-7; tentatively, D is TRBD1 (6 bases). Germline V gene lookup returns CDR1 MNHNY and CDR2 SVGAGI (reference sequence). The CDR3 consists of 15 residues. V was pared by 5 bases and J by 2 bases, with 16 bases between. CDR3 sequence: CASSKGDGETYEQYF. The CDR3 nucleotides read TGTGCCAGCAGTAAGGGGGACGGAGAGACCTACGAGCAGTACTTC.

The J gene is TRBJ2-3, the V gene TRBV7-6; no firm D call. This CDR3 spans 15 amino acids. V lost 5 bases and J 1 base, leaving 13 bases between the germline ends. The V gene's germline CDR1 is SGHVS and CDR2 FNYEAQ. CDR3 bases: TGTGCCAGCAGCCCCGAGCTGGAAGGCACAGATACGCAGTATTTT. Its translation: CASSPELEGTDTQYF.

A few counts support this clonotype. V gene TRBV29-1 combines with J gene TRBJ2-5; no definite D call. Trimming took 2 bases from V and 4 from J, leaving 5 bases between them. CDR3 size: 11 residues. Per germline, CDR1 SQVTM and CDR2 ANQGSEA. CDR3 nucleotide sequence: TGCAGCGTTGAAAACAGAGAGACCCAGTACTTC. Protein: CSVENRETQYF.

This rearrangement joins TRBV7-9 to TRBJ2-4, with D unresolved. This CDR3 is built from 17 residues. V was cut by 6 bases and J by 0 bases, with 18 bases left in between. Looked up from germline, CDR1 is SEHNR and CDR2 is FQNEAQ (reference sequence). CDR3 nucleotide sequence: TGTGCCAGCAGTCCGTCTACCAGTAAACTAGCCAAAAACATTCAGTACTTC. Protein product: CASSPSTSKLAKNIQYF.

CDR3 bases: TGCAGTGCTAGTGGAGCGGGTAGGAGCACAGATACGCAGTATTTT. Encoded protein: CSASGAGRSTDTQYF. The J gene is TRBJ2-3, the V gene TRBV20-1, with D possibly matching TRBD2 (6 bases). The germline V and J ends were trimmed by 3 bases and 0 bases, with 13 bases remaining between them. This CDR3 contains 15 residues. Germline V gene lookup returns CDR1 DFQATT and CDR2 SNEGSKA (reference sequence).

The CDR3 protein is CASSIGLASSYNEQFF. The CDR3 DNA follows: TGTGCCAGCAGCATAGGACTAGCGAGCTCCTACAATGAGCAGTTCTTC. The V and J genes are TRBV9 and TRBJ2-1; 9 nucleotides line up with TRBD2. The germline gives CDR1 SGDLS, CDR2 YYNGEE. The J segment lost 0 bases and the V segment lost 4 bases, leaving 5 bases of the junction unmatched. This CDR3 contains 16 residues.

CDR3 sequence: CASSEWGTTSYEQYF. The CDR3 DNA sequence: TGTGCCAGCAGTGAATGGGGCACGACCTCCTACGAGCAGTACTTC. The chain is built from TRBV6-1 and TRBJ2-7, with TRBD1 as a possible D gene (5 bases). Trimming left V 2 bases short and J 0 bases short, with 11 bases between. CDR3 length: 15 amino acids. Per the germline V gene, CDR1 is MNHNS and CDR2 is SASEGT.

This clonotype turned up a few times. V and J are TRBV11-3 and TRBJ2-7, with 10 positions matching TRBD2. The germline gives CDR1 SGHNT, CDR2 YENEEA. The junction had 5 bases not matched to a gene; V was cut back by 1 base and J by 2 bases. The CDR3 contains 16 residues. The CDR3 nucleotides read TGTGCCAGCAGCTTAGCTCTAGCGGGAGTCCCCTACGAGCAGTACTTC. This sequence encodes CASSLALAGVPYEQYF.

This clonotype was observed a few times. The chain recombines TRBV20-1 with TRBJ2-1; possible D gene TRBD2, 6 bases. V dropped 8 bases and J dropped 9 bases, with 17 bases sitting between them. CDR3 length: 12 residues. Germline V CDR1 and CDR2: DFQATT, SNEGSKA (reference sequence). CDR3 DNA sequence: TGCAGTCCAAGCCAGGGACTCCGTGAGCAGTTCTTC. Amino acid sequence: CSPSQGLREQFF.

The J gene is TRBJ2-5, the V gene TRBV2; 14 bases agree with TRBD2. Per germline, CDR1 SNHLY and CDR2 FYNNEI. Trimming removed 5 bases from V and 6 bases from J; junction bases left unmatched: 5. This CDR3 spans 15 amino acids. This CDR3 is CASSPGTSGSKTQYF. The CDR3 coding sequence is TGTGCCAGCAGTCCCGGGACTAGCGGGAGCAAGACCCAGTACTTC. Based on the CDR3 plus reference TRBV2 and TRBJ2-5, the full variable domain is EPEVTQTPSHQVTQMGQEVILRCVPISNHLYFYWYRQILGQKVEFLVSFYNNEISEKSEIFDDQFSVERPDGSNFTLKIRSTKLEDSAMYFCASSPGTSGSKTQYFGPGTRLLVL.

The genes are TRBV27 and TRBJ2-2; D is unresolved. Per the germline V gene, CDR1 is MNHEY and CDR2 is SMNVEV (reference sequence). Trimming cost V 6 bases and J 6 bases, with 17 bases left between them. This CDR3 spans 15 amino acids. The CDR3: CASSHPRFRPGELFF. DNA for the CDR3: TGTGCCAGCAGCCACCCCCGTTTTAGGCCCGGGGAGCTGTTTTTT.

In its sample, this clonotype was seen a few times. The V and J genes are TRBV20-1 and TRBJ2-1; TRBD2 matches at 16 bases. The J segment lost 8 bases and the V segment lost 6 bases, leaving 13 bases of the junction unmatched. CDR1 is DFQATT and CDR2 is SNEGSKA in the germline V gene (reference sequence). The CDR3 runs to 17 residues. The CDR3 region is CSAKDPGLAGGRDEQFF. CDR3 coding DNA: TGCAGTGCAAAGGACCCGGGACTAGCGGGAGGGCGCGATGAGCAGTTCTTC.

The chain combines TRBV27 with TRBJ2-1; D unclear. Trimming removed 4 bases at V and 6 bases at J, with 7 bases between. Germline V lookup: CDR1 MNHEY, CDR2 SMNVEV (reference sequence). This CDR3 comprises 12 residues. CDR3 DNA sequence: TGTGCCAGCAGTTATAAGGGCAATGAGCAGTTCTTC. Amino acids: CASSYKGNEQFF.

The chain joins TRBV4-1 to TRBJ2-1; D is undetermined. V lost 0 bases and J lost 7, with 13 bases in between. Germline loops: CDR1 MGHRA, CDR2 YSYEKL. The CDR3 has 15 residues. As DNA, the CDR3 is TGCGCCAGCAGCCAAGATTCCCGCCCTGGGAATGAGCAGTTCTTC. Protein product: CASSQDSRPGNEQFF.

This chain links TRBV27 with TRBJ1-2; 10 bases fit TRBD1. V lost 5 bases, J lost 5 bases, and 5 bases stayed unmatched. Germline-derived CDR1 and CDR2 are MNHEY and SMNVEV (reference sequence). The CDR3 sequence is 14 residues long. In nucleotides, the CDR3 is TGTGCCAGCAGTCCACTGGGACAGGGGTATGGCTACACCTTC. It translates to CASSPLGQGYGYTF.

This clonotype was found a few times. This chain connects TRBV20-1 to TRBJ1-2; 11 nucleotides match TRBD1. The CDR3 consists of 15 residues. In germline, CDR1 is DFQATT, CDR2 SNEGSKA (reference sequence). With V trimmed by 1 base and J by 5 bases, 6 bases remained unmatched. CDR3 in amino acids: CSARVPGTGGYGYTF. The CDR3 region has the DNA TGCAGTGCTAGAGTTCCCGGGACAGGGGGATATGGCTACACCTTC.

The gene calls are TRBV2 and TRBJ2-7; no definite D call. The germline V gene has CDR1 SNHLY and CDR2 FYNNEI. There are 13 residues in the CDR3. V dropped 4 bases and J dropped 7 bases, with 14 bases sitting between them. CDR3 in DNA: TGTGCCAGCAGTGGCTCCTTCCTCCTAGAGCAGTACTTC. Translating gives CASSGSFLLEQYF.

This clonotype was seen more than once but under ten times. V usage is TRBV2 and J usage is TRBJ2-7; D may be TRBD1 or TRBD2 (6 bases each). Germline loops: CDR1 SNHLY, CDR2 FYNNEI. The CDR3 extends over 15 amino acids. V was cut by 6 bases and J by 4 bases, with 19 bases left in between. The CDR3 DNA follows: TGTGCCAGCAGGCCCTTTGGGGGGCTTTCGTACGAGCAGTACTTC. Residues: CASRPFGGLSYEQYF.

This clonotype was detected many times. The gene calls are TRBV9 and TRBJ2-1, with 9 bases lining up with TRBD2. Looked up from germline, CDR1 is SGDLS and CDR2 is YYNGEE. V trimming: 3 bases; J trimming: 6 bases; junction bases outside the gene matches: 1. The CDR3 has 13 amino acids. The CDR3 reads CASSASGTNEQFF. CDR3 coding DNA: TGTGCCAGCAGCGCTAGCGGGACCAATGAGCAGTTCTTC. Together with reference TRBV9 and TRBJ2-1, the CDR3 gives the full variable domain: DSGVTQTPKHLITATGQRVTLRCSPRSGDLSVYWYQQSLDQGLQFLIQYYNGEERAKGNILERFSAQQFPDLHSELNLSSLELGDSALYFCASSASGTNEQFFGPGTRLTVL.

This rearrangement joins TRBV28 to TRBJ2-1, with TRBD1 identical over 10 bases. Germline V gene lookup returns CDR1 MDHEN and CDR2 SYDVKM. J gave up 2 bases and V 6 bases, and 7 bases lay outside the gene matches. There are 16 residues in the CDR3. CDR3 protein: CASRVMGQGTYNEQFF. CDR3 bases: TGTGCCAGCAGAGTGATGGGACAGGGGACCTACAATGAGCAGTTCTTC.